Sequencing of this TCR beta chain was carried out in a study of response to subunit inactivated influenza vaccine (dated 2018 in TCRdb). Background for the entire study: The study used deep quantitative T cell receptor repertoire profiling to track responses to a trivalent subunit inactivated influenza vaccine.

The library came from RT-PCR. The data were produced on an Illumina HiSeq 2500. TCRdb trimmed public reads at Q25 via fastp, called clones via MiXCR and kept in-frame beta chains. Rows with one shared CDR3 protein collapse into an entry with the most common genes and DNA. Counted in this sample were around 530,000 distinct CDR3 sequences; approximately 15% of them appeared once. The ten most abundant clones make up 3% of the sample. Points the paper makes about the study in general: The authors suggested that each seasonal influenza vaccination may recruit only a limited number of new T cells.

V lost 1 base and J lost 2 bases, and the count of bases not matched to a germline gene is 2. From the cysteine up to the phenylalanine, the CDR3 has a length of 15 residues. Left in the record is the CDR3 DNA by itself, 45 bases read in frame from the first base. The germline V gene encodes CDR1 MGHRA and CDR2 YSYEKL. This clonotype occurred many times. Its cognate antigen has yet to be identified. No base quality information exists; no much larger clone differs at one position. Sequencing was performed on CD4+ T cells sorted from PBMCs, taken less than 30 months after vaccination. The sequence joins TRBV4-1 to TRBJ2-1, and 7 junction bases match TRBD2. The clonotype was recovered from a man aged 45 to 70 who received an inactivated influenza vaccine. Donor details come from another sample of the same person, matched by shared clones. The sequenced DNA is TGCGCCAGCAGCCAAGGGGGGGGGGCCTACAATGAGCAGTTCTTC. It codes for CASSQGGGAYNEQFF.